This record concerns one T cell receptor (beta chain) sequence. The ends were cut back, 4 bases at V and 6 bases at J, with 17 bases in the middle. Germline CDR1 is SGHRS and CDR2 is YFSETQ. This CDR3 is 14 amino acids long. Measured with immunoSEQ multiplex PCR; TCRdb has only the in-frame clones, and not every one. The sample consists of some 120,000 clones, almost 90% of them appearing once. The data were taken from a study of PD-1 blockade in mismatch repair-deficient tumors. This sample comprised peripheral blood, obtained 72 weeks after starting pembrolizumab. The clonotype comes from an adult with mismatch repair-deficient cancer. This chain connects TRBV5-1 to TRBJ2-7; a possible D gene is TRBD1 (6 bases). In DNA, the CDR3 is TGCGCCAGCAGCCCCAACCGGGACACAAGCGAGCAGTACTTC. Translation gives CASSPNRDTSEQYF. The full variable domain, its missing parts supplied by reference TRBV5-1 and TRBJ2-7, is KAGVTQTPRYLIKTRGQQVTLSCSPISGHRSVSWYQQTPGQGLQFLFEYFSETQRNKGNFPGRFSGRQFSNSRSEMNVSTLELGDSALYLCASSPNRDTSEQYFGPGTRLTVT.